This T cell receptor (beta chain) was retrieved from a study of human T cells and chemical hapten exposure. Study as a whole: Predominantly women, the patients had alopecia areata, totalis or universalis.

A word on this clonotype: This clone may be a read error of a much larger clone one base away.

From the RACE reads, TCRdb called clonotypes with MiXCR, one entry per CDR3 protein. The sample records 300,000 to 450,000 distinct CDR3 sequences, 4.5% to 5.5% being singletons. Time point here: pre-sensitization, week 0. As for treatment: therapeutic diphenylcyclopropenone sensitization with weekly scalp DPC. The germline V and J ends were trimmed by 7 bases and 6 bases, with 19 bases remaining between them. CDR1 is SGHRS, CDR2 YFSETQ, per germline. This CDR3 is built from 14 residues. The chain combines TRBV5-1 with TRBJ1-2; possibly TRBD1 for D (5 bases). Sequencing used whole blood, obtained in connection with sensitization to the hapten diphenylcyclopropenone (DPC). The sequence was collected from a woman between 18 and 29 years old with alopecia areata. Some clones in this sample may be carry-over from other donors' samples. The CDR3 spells CASSWDWGEDGYTF. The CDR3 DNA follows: TGCGCCAGCTCTTGGGACTGGGGAGAGGATGGCTACACCTTC.